What follows are 32 T cell receptor beta chains derived from one specimen sequenced in a study of T-cell reconstitution after alpha-beta-depleted transplantation in children. Unique molecular identifiers featured in how the TCRbeta library was prepared. Each CDR3 protein gets one entry after TCRdb re-called the PCR reads with MiXCR. The sample holds about 500,000 distinct CDR3 sequences; 32% are singletons and the top ten take 2% to 3%. The source material was PBMCs from the stem cell graft donor, sampled from the stem cell graft. Receptors were obtained from a human donor who donated a stem cell graft to a child with aplastic anemia.

The sample holds a few counts of this clonotype. This rearrangement joins TRBV6-6 to TRBJ1-1; 10 nucleotides line up with TRBD1. Germline V gives CDR1 MNHNY, CDR2 SVGAGI (reference sequence). Trimming cost V 7 bases and J 3 bases; bases outside gene matches: 2. The CDR3 totals 13 residues. The CDR3 nucleotides are TGTGCCAGCACCGGACAGGGGGACACTGAAGCTTTCTTT. The encoded protein is CASTGQGDTEAFF.

The rearrangement uses TRBV5-5 and TRBJ2-7; 10 bases match TRBD1. The germline gives CDR1 SGHKS, CDR2 YYEKEE (reference sequence). V was clipped by 4 bases and J by 1 base; unmatched bases: 5. The CDR3 spans 15 residues. This CDR3 is CASSRDRGRSYEQYF. CDR3 in DNA: TGTGCCAGCAGCCGAGACAGGGGGCGGTCCTACGAGCAGTACTTC.

The chain recombines TRBV6-2 or TRBV6-3 with TRBJ2-2, with 11 bases fitting TRBD2. V lost 1 base, J lost 9 bases, and 4 bases stayed unmatched. This CDR3 comprises 15 residues. Germline V gene lookup returns CDR1 MNHEY and CDR2 SVGEGT. The CDR3 DNA is TGTGCCAGCAGTTACTTGGCTAGCGGGAGGAGGGAGCTGTTTTTT. Amino acid sequence: CASSYLASGRRELFF.

The CDR3 region has the DNA TGTGCCAGCAGTTTTGGACTAGCGGGAGGTAGCGGCGAGCAGTACTTC. It is translated as CASSFGLAGGSGEQYF. V usage is TRBV27 and J usage is TRBJ2-7, with TRBD2 matching 14 bases. Germline V CDR1 and CDR2: MNHEY, SMNVEV (reference sequence). V dropped 3 bases and J dropped 6; count of bases not matched to a gene: 7. The CDR3 spans 16 residues.

The chain couples TRBV29-1 to TRBJ1-1; D uncertain. The CDR3 is 13 amino acids. V was pared by 2 bases and J by 4 bases, with 11 bases between. Germline V gives CDR1 SQVTM, CDR2 ANQGSEA. CDR3 residues: CSVEKGWGTEAFF. The CDR3 DNA is TGCAGCGTTGAAAAGGGATGGGGCACTGAAGCTTTCTTT.

The chain recombines TRBV6-1 with TRBJ2-1; 10 bases are shared with TRBD2. From germline, CDR1 is MNHNS and CDR2 SASEGT. V shed 8 bases, J shed 7 bases, and the junction held 8 bases outside the gene matches. CDR3 length equals 14 residues. CDR3 residues: CASRASGSINEQFF. For the CDR3, the DNA is TGTGCCAGCCGCGCTAGCGGGAGTATAAATGAGCAGTTCTTC.

The chain has TRBV6-1 and TRBJ2-1; 9 bases are shared with TRBD2. The germline CDR1 and CDR2 sequences are MNHNS and SASEGT. The V gene end was trimmed by 10 bases and the J gene end by 8 bases; junction bases not matched to a gene: 9. This CDR3 has 13 residues. Written as DNA, the CDR3 is TGTGCCACCAAACCTAGCGGGACCCATGAGCAGTTCTTC. This translates into CATKPSGTHEQFF.

V and J are TRBV28 and TRBJ2-7; TRBD1 aligns across 7 bases. The V segment lost 6 bases and the J segment 2 bases; nucleotides outside the gene matches: 4. Germline values: CDR1 MDHEN, CDR2 SYDVKM. The CDR3 has 13 residues. The CDR3 nucleotides read TGTGCCAGCAGAAATACAGGGGCCTACGAGCAGTACTTC. It is translated as CASRNTGAYEQYF.

This clonotype was detected a few times. This chain links TRBV5-8 with TRBJ2-5; D uncertain. The ends were cut back, 5 bases at V and 2 bases at J, with 16 bases in the middle. The CDR3 is 15 amino acids. Per germline, CDR1 SGHTS and CDR2 YDEGEE. This CDR3 reads CASRLSQKAQETQYF. In nucleotides, the CDR3 is TGTGCCAGCAGACTTTCCCAGAAGGCACAAGAGACCCAGTACTTC.

Only a few counts were recorded for this clonotype. The V and J genes are TRBV5-1 and TRBJ1-1; maybe TRBD1 (5 bases). V shed 0 bases and J shed 0 bases, with 9 bases lying between them. Germline values: CDR1 SGHRS, CDR2 YFSETQ. The CDR3 runs 15 residues. The CDR3 region has the DNA TGCGCCAGCAGCTTGGGAGGGGTTTTGAACACTGAAGCTTTCTTT. Its protein is CASSLGGVLNTEAFF.

Ten or more counts support this clonotype. The chain uses TRBV18 and TRBJ2-5; D call uncertain. The germline V gene has CDR1 KGHSH and CDR2 LQKENI. V lost 0 bases and J lost 5, with 4 bases in between. The CDR3 runs to 12 residues. As DNA, the CDR3 is TGTGCCAGCTCACCACCCGGGGAGACCCAGTACTTC. Translation gives CASSPPGETQYF.

This clonotype was recorded many times. CDR3 loop: CASSYREGRHEQFF. The CDR3 region has the DNA TGTGCCAGCAGTTACCGTGAGGGGCGACATGAGCAGTTCTTC. The genes are TRBV6-5 and TRBJ2-1; D is tentatively TRBD1 or TRBD2 (5 bases each). The CDR3 is 14 residues long. The V gene's germline CDR1 is MNHEY and CDR2 SVGAGI. The ends were cut back, 2 bases at V and 8 bases at J, with 13 bases in the middle.

This chain joins TRBV25-1 and TRBJ1-4; possibly TRBD1 for D (6 bases). The ends were cut back, 3 bases at V and 5 bases at J, with 13 bases in the middle. The CDR3 runs 15 residues. Per the germline V gene, CDR1 is MGHDK and CDR2 is SYGVNS. CDR3 amino acids: CASSDLAGDNEKLFF. The CDR3 coding sequence is TGTGCCAGCAGTGACCTCGCAGGGGACAATGAAAAACTGTTTTTT.

This clonotype has only a few counts. The chain combines TRBV6-1 with TRBJ2-7; the match to TRBD2 covers 9 bases. Germline V lookup: CDR1 MNHNS, CDR2 SASEGT. Trimming at V came to 6 bases and at J to 4 bases, leaving 10 bases not matched to a gene. The CDR3 loop spans 15 amino acids. The CDR3 here is CASRISGTSWYEQYF. The CDR3 coding sequence is TGTGCCAGCAGGATCTCCGGGACTAGCTGGTACGAGCAGTACTTC.

V and J are TRBV6-2 or TRBV6-3 and TRBJ2-7; 7 nucleotides agree with TRBD1. V was clipped by 0 bases and J by 5 bases; unmatched bases: 7. The CDR3 extends over 15 amino acids. Germline CDR1 reads MNHEY; CDR2 reads SVGEGT. The CDR3 DNA reads TGTGCCAGCAGTTACTCGATGGGGACAGCCCACGAGCAGTACGTC. This sequence encodes CASSYSMGTAHEQYV.

This CDR3 reads CASSRRQGAGELFF. For the CDR3, the DNA is TGTGCCAGCAGCCGTCGACAGGGGGCCGGGGAGCTGTTTTTT. The chain employs TRBV3-1 and TRBJ2-2; 9 bases align to TRBD1. Germline V gene data show CDR1 as LGHDT and CDR2 as YNNKEL (reference sequence). The junction had 3 bases not matched to a gene; V was cut back by 4 bases and J by 6 bases. This CDR3 has 14 residues.

The table lists this clonotype with a few counts. V gene TRBV28 combines with J gene TRBJ1-5; 8 bases agree with TRBD1. The junction had 9 bases not matched to a gene; V was cut back by 8 bases and J by 6 bases. CDR3 length: 14 residues. CDR1 and CDR2 (germline): MDHEN, SYDVKM. Here the CDR3 DNA reads TGTGCCAGCCGTGCCGGACAGGGAGGTCAGCCCCAGCATTTT. Its protein is CASRAGQGGQPQHF.

This clonotype was recorded a few times. V gene TRBV7-6 combines with J gene TRBJ2-1, with 8 nucleotides matching TRBD2. The CDR3 length is 16 residues. Germline values: CDR1 SGHVS, CDR2 FNYEAQ. V lost 0 bases, J lost 5 bases, and 6 bases stayed unmatched. The CDR3 here is CASSLATSGINNEQFF. The CDR3 region has the DNA TGTGCCAGCAGCTTAGCCACTAGCGGTATTAACAATGAGCAGTTCTTC. Combining the CDR3 with reference TRBV7-6 and TRBJ2-1 gives the whole variable domain GAGVSQSPRYKVTKRGQDVALRCDPISGHVSLYWYRQALGQGPEFLTYFNYEAQQDKSGLPNDRFSAERPEGSISTLTIQRTEQRDSAMYRCASSLATSGINNEQFFGPGTRLTVL.

This chain uses TRBV19 with TRBJ1-5, with 7 bases aligning to TRBD1. Looked up from germline, CDR1 is LNHDA and CDR2 is SQIVND (reference sequence). The CDR3 sequence is 14 residues long. V shed 7 bases and J 4 bases; nucleotides not matched to a gene: 7. The CDR3 here is CASIQQGFNQPQHF. The DNA of the CDR3 is TGTGCCAGTATCCAACAGGGGTTTAATCAGCCCCAGCATTTT.

This clonotype was seen only a few times. The rearrangement joins TRBV20-1 to TRBJ1-5; D gene uncertain. The CDR3 spans 16 residues. The ends were cut back, 1 base at V and 3 bases at J, with 16 bases in the middle. CDR1 DFQATT and CDR2 SNEGSKA come from the germline V gene (reference sequence). The CDR3 sequence is CSARGDKFRTNQPQHF. In DNA, the CDR3 is TGCAGTGCTAGAGGTGACAAATTTCGGACCAATCAGCCCCAGCATTTT.

The sample holds a few counts of this clonotype. J is TRBJ2-1 and V is TRBV30; D gene unclear. CDR1 is GTSNPN and CDR2 is SVGIG in the germline V gene (reference sequence). This CDR3 contains 11 residues. Trimming pared 5 bases from V and 13 bases from J, leaving 15 bases between. The CDR3: CAWELNRVQFF. The CDR3, as DNA: TGTGCCTGGGAACTTAACCGGGTCCAGTTCTTC.

This clonotype appeared a few times. This sequence joins TRBV5-6 and TRBJ2-1; 9 bases match TRBD2. Germline V CDR1 and CDR2: SGHDT, YYEEEE. This CDR3 contains 14 residues. With V trimmed by 2 bases and J by 7 bases, 4 bases remained unmatched. CDR3 DNA sequence: TGTGCCAGCAGCTTTTTTAGCGGGAGAAATGAGCAGTTCTTC. Its translation is CASSFFSGRNEQFF.

This clonotype was detected a few times. The chain uses TRBV7-9 and TRBJ2-3; TRBD2 aligns across 11 bases. This CDR3 has 15 amino acids. V dropped 3 bases and J dropped 6; count of bases not matched to a gene: 5. CDR1 SEHNR and CDR2 FQNEAQ come from the germline V gene (reference sequence). The CDR3 DNA reads TGTGCCAGCAGCTTGACTAGCGGGAAAGGGGATACGCAGTATTTT. Protein product: CASSLTSGKGDTQYF.

The chain combines TRBV13 with TRBJ2-1, with D unresolved. In germline, CDR1 is PRHDT, CDR2 FYEKMQ (reference sequence). Trimming removed 3 bases at V and 8 bases at J, with 11 bases between. The CDR3 is made up of 13 amino acids. CDR3 sequence: CASSLGWAHEQFF. The CDR3 region has the DNA TGTGCCAGCAGCTTGGGGTGGGCCCATGAGCAGTTCTTC.

This clonotype was counted only a few times. The rearrangement joins TRBV6-1 to TRBJ2-3; 9 nucleotides agree with TRBD2. This CDR3 is built from 17 residues. Per germline, CDR1 MNHNS and CDR2 SASEGT. V shed 7 bases and J 5 bases; nucleotides not matched to a gene: 16. The CDR3 DNA reads TGTGCCAGCACCCAAACCCTAGCGGGACGCCCCAGAGATACGCAGTATTTT. Residues: CASTQTLAGRPRDTQYF.

This clonotype has just a few counts. The chain couples TRBV6-5 to TRBJ2-7, with 7 bases lining up with TRBD2. The CDR3 length is 14 residues. Germline values: CDR1 MNHEY, CDR2 SVGAGI. The trim removed 2 bases at V and 4 bases at J, leaving 5 bases unmatched. CDR3 in DNA: TGTGCCAGCAGTTACGGGGGGGTCCTATACGAGCAGTACTTC. The encoded protein is CASSYGGVLYEQYF.

V and J are TRBV20-1 and TRBJ2-2; 8 positions agree with TRBD1. V shed 5 bases, J shed 7 bases, and the junction held 12 bases outside the gene matches. Looked up from germline, CDR1 is DFQATT and CDR2 is SNEGSKA (reference sequence). The CDR3 spans 15 residues. The CDR3 sequence is CSAQPDRVGSGELFF. The CDR3 bases are TGCAGTGCTCAACCGGACAGGGTTGGCAGCGGGGAGCTGTTTTTT.

The chain uses TRBV7-2 and TRBJ1-2; the D gene is possibly TRBD1 (6 bases). Germline lookup yields CDR1 SGHTA and CDR2 FQGNSA. Trimming cost V 3 bases and J 2 bases, with 10 bases left between them. CDR3 length: 14 amino acids. CDR3 loop: CASSFQQGNYGYTF. The CDR3 bases are TGTGCCAGCAGCTTCCAACAGGGCAACTATGGCTACACCTTC.

The chain recombines TRBV20-1 with TRBJ1-2; TRBD1 matches at 7 bases. The CDR3 covers 13 residues. With 2 bases clipped from V and 7 bases from J, the junction kept 7 bases outside the gene matches. CDR1 and CDR2 from the germline V gene are DFQATT and SNEGSKA (reference sequence). CDR3 sequence (DNA): TGCAGTGCTAGAACCGACAGGGAATTTGGCTACACCTTC. Translation: CSARTDREFGYTF.

This sequence joins TRBV10-3 and TRBJ2-7; possibly TRBD2 for D (6 bases). The V end was cut by 11 bases, the J end by 0 bases, with 14 bases between. The germline gives CDR1 ENHRY, CDR2 SYGVKD. The CDR3 extends over 13 amino acids. The CDR3 DNA sequence: TGTGCCCTCGGGACTGCCGACTCCTACGAGCAGTACTTC. Amino acid sequence: CALGTADSYEQYF.

This chain links TRBV4-2 with TRBJ1-1; D gene ambiguous. Trimming pared 3 bases from V and 1 base from J, leaving 12 bases between. The CDR3 is 15 amino acids. Germline V gives CDR1 LGHNA, CDR2 YNFKEQ. The chain's CDR3 is CASSQVAVRNTEAFF. The CDR3 DNA reads as TGTGCCAGCAGCCAGGTGGCGGTTCGGAACACTGAAGCTTTCTTT.

The chain uses TRBV12-3 or TRBV12-4 and TRBJ2-1; possible D gene TRBD2, 6 bases. The CDR3 sequence is 13 residues long. Trimming removed 7 bases at V and 3 bases at J, with 10 bases between. The CDR3 reads CASNPSDYNEQFF. DNA of the CDR3: TGTGCCAGCAATCCTAGCGACTACAATGAGCAGTTCTTC.